The rows below give T cell receptor beta chains drawn from one sample of a study of blood T cell repertoires in COVID-19. TCRdb's table, derived via immunoSEQ multiplex PCR, lists solely in-frame clones and lacks some. The table records around 100,000 clones, 75% to 90% of them present only once. Sample: peripheral blood. These receptor sequences come from a woman of 80 years or more with acute or convalescent COVID-19. CDR3s include the opening cysteine and the closing phenylalanine or tryptophan. D genes are given only for firm matches. The listing skips clone size in some rows; elsewhere it reads once, few, many or a size class.

NA	TRBJ1-1	NA	TRBV28	CASSLFGQGNTEAFF	TGTGCCAGCAGTTTATTCGGGCAGGGGAACACTGAAGCTTTCTTT
NA	TRBJ2-3	TRBD2	TRBV5-4	CASSLGLAGETDTQYF	TGTGCCAGCAGCCTGGGACTAGCGGGGGAAACAGATACGCAGTATTTT
once	TRBJ2-7	TRBD2	TRBV11-2	CASSLRLAGGNSYEQYF	TGTGCCAGCAGCCTACGACTAGCGGGGGGGAACTCCTACGAGCAGTACTTC
NA	TRBJ1-2	NA	TRBV29-1	CSVEEPGRVRYGYTF	TGCAGCGTTGAAGAGCCAGGGAGGGTTCGCTATGGCTACACCTTC
NA	TRBJ2-3	NA	TRBV7-9	CASSFLSDTQYF	TGTGCCAGCAGCTTCCTCTCAGATACGCAGTATTTT
few	TRBJ2-1	TRBD2	TRBV7-3	CASSPSGGSYNEQFF	TGTGCCAGCAGCCCTAGCGGGGGGTCATACAATGAGCAGTTCTTC
NA	TRBJ2-2	TRBD1	TRBV29-1	CSAWTGINTGELFF	TGCAGCGCTTGGACAGGGATTAACACCGGGGAGCTGTTTTTT
few	TRBJ1-6	TRBD1	TRBV6-5	CASRAGQGGSPLHF	TGTGCCAGCAGAGCAGGACAGGGGGGTTCACCCCTCCACTTT
NA	TRBJ2-7	TRBD1	TRBV5-1	CASSRWTGGYEQYF	TGCGCCAGCAGCAGATGGACAGGGGGCTACGAGCAGTACTTC
NA	TRBJ2-7	TRBD1	TRBV3-1/TRBV3-2	CASSPEPTGESYEQYF	TGTGCCAGCAGCCCGGAACCTACAGGGGAATCCTACGAGCAGTACTTC
few	TRBJ2-2	TRBD2	TRBV10-3	CAISVLAGAGELFF	TGTGCCATCAGTGTACTAGCGGGGGCCGGGGAGCTGTTTTTT
NA	TRBJ1-1	NA	TRBV19	CASSIESAWKGRNTEAFF	TGTGCCAGTAGTATAGAAAGTGCGTGGAAGGGGCGGAACACTGAAGCTTTCTTT